This passage covers 15 T cell receptor beta chains from one sample sequenced in a study of cytomegalovirus exposure and HLA in healthy donors. Primers for the PCR totalled 60 Vbeta and 13 Jbeta. Here immunoSEQ multiplex PCR was the method, and the copy in TCRdb shows in-frame clones only, minus some. The data show over 150,000 clones, about 80% seen once. The sequenced material came from PBMCs. All receptors derive from a man aged 30-40 years in good health and CMV-seropositive.

V usage is TRBV13 and J usage is TRBJ2-7; 7 bases map to TRBD2. This CDR3 has 15 residues. Per the germline V gene, CDR1 is PRHDT and CDR2 is FYEKMQ (reference sequence). J gave up 1 base and V 5 bases, and 8 bases lay outside the gene matches. The CDR3 loop is CASSDAGAASYEQYF. The CDR3 bases are TGTGCCAGCAGCGATGCGGGAGCAGCGTCCTACGAGCAGTACTTC. The full variable domain, completed using reference TRBV13 and TRBJ2-7, is AAGVIQSPRHLIKEKRETATLKCYPIPRHDTVYWYQQGPGQDPQFLISFYEKMQSDKGSIPDRFSAQQFSDYHSELNMSSLELGDSALYFCASSDAGAASYEQYFGPGTRLTVT.

The chain carries TRBV21-1 and TRBJ2-5; TRBD2, the table's D call, lacks a check against the DNA. TRBV21-1 constitutes a pseudogene. This CDR3 region has 14 residues. CDR3 bases: TGTGCCAGCGGGGGGACGAGGTACCAAGAGACCCAGTACTTC. It specifies CASGGTRYQETQYF.

V usage is TRBV7-6 and J usage is TRBJ2-3, with D possibly TRBD2 on 6 matching bases. Trimming removed 5 bases at V and 1 base at J, with 16 bases between. The CDR3 is 16 residues long. From germline, CDR1 is SGHVS and CDR2 FNYEAQ. CDR3 in amino acids: CASSPRAGRRTDTQYF. As DNA, the CDR3 is TGTGCCAGCAGCCCTCGTGCGGGGCGACGCACAGATACGCAGTATTTT. Looking up the rest from reference TRBV7-6 and TRBJ2-3 gives the full variable domain: GAGVSQSPRYKVTKRGQDVALRCDPISGHVSLYWYRQALGQGPEFLTYFNYEAQQDKSGLPNDRFSAERPEGSISTLTIQRTEQRDSAMYRCASSPRAGRRTDTQYFGPGTRLTVL.

This clone showed up just once. Mismatch with germline at one junction end may stem from a read error. V gene TRBV7-7 combines with J gene TRBJ1-5; TRBD1 might be the D (5 bases). The CDR3 has 16 amino acids. The germline gives CDR1 SSHAT, CDR2 FNYEAQ (reference sequence). CDR3 sequence: CASSGGILVLNQPQHF. As DNA, the CDR3 is TGTGCTAGCAGCGGGGGGATTCTCGTTTTAAATCAGCCCCAGCATTTT. Based on the CDR3 plus reference TRBV7-7 and TRBJ1-5, the full variable domain is GAGVSQSPRYKVTKRGQDVTLRCDPISSHATLYWYQQALGQGPEFLTYFNYEAQPDKSGLPSDRFSAERPEGSISTLTIQRTEQRDSAMYRCASSGGILVLNQPQHFGDGTRLSIL.

This clone was seen a few times. The chain combines TRBV13 with TRBJ2-1; TRBD2 might be the D (6 bases). Between the trimmed V and J ends, which lost 0 bases and 3 bases, there was a span of 9 bases. Germline lookup yields CDR1 PRHDT and CDR2 FYEKMQ (reference sequence). The CDR3 sequence is 15 residues long. CDR3 nucleotides: TGTGCCAGCAGCTTAGGGGAGGGCCTCTACAATGAGCAGTTCTTC. Translation gives CASSLGEGLYNEQFF.

The CDR3 DNA sequence: TGTGCCAGCAGCACCGGCATTCTAGTCGGCACAGATACGCAGTATTTT. The encoded protein is CASSTGILVGTDTQYF. V usage is TRBV11-2 and J usage is TRBJ2-3; D remains unclear. Germline CDR1 reads SGHAT; CDR2 reads FQNNGV. The V end was cut by 5 bases, the J end by 1 base, with 16 bases between. This CDR3 has 16 amino acids.

The chain uses TRBV2 and TRBJ2-1; tentatively, D is TRBD1 (5 bases). The length of the CDR3 is 13 residues. The germline V gene has CDR1 SNHLY and CDR2 FYNNEI. Between the trimmed V and J ends, which lost 11 bases and 2 bases, there was a span of 13 bases. The CDR3 here is CAGEDNPYNEQFF. The CDR3 DNA sequence: TGTGCCGGAGAGGACAATCCCTACAATGAGCAGTTCTTC.

The chain carries TRBV2 and TRBJ2-1; 8 positions match TRBD2. The CDR3 is 14 amino acids. J gave up 7 bases and V 4 bases, and 6 bases lay outside the gene matches. Germline V gene sequence: CDR1 SNHLY, CDR2 FYNNEI. CDR3 nucleotide sequence: TGTGCCAGCAGTGTAGAGCGGGAGCGGAATGAGCAGTTCTTC. It codes for CASSVERERNEQFF.

The CDR3 DNA sequence: TGCGCCAGCAGCCCGACGACAGCCTATAATTCACCCCTCCACTTT. Translation: CASSPTTAYNSPLHF. This chain joins TRBV4-1 and TRBJ1-6; perhaps TRBD1 as D (5 bases). Trimming removed 4 bases at V and 2 bases at J, with 9 bases between. Germline CDR1 reads MGHRA; CDR2 reads YSYEKL. This CDR3 is built from 15 residues.

V usage is TRBV28 and J usage is TRBJ2-1; 14 bases are shared with TRBD2. The junction had 12 bases not matched to a gene; V was cut back by 6 bases and J by 8 bases. The CDR3 totals 17 residues. Germline loops: CDR1 MDHEN, CDR2 SYDVKM. CDR3 bases: TGTGCCAGCAGGGAACACGGACTAGCGGGAGGTAGAGATGAGCAGTTCTTC. It translates to CASREHGLAGGRDEQFF.

This rearrangement joins TRBV18 to TRBJ2-7; D gene unclear. The CDR3 runs to 13 residues. Germline V CDR1 and CDR2: KGHSH, LQKENI. V was shortened by 1 base and J by 3 bases, with 7 bases between the two germline ends. The CDR3 spells CASSPLQDYEQYF. The CDR3 DNA reads TGTGCCAGCTCACCACTGCAGGACTACGAGCAGTACTTC.

The rearrangement joins TRBV4-2 to TRBJ2-7; D not resolved. From germline, CDR1 is LGHNA and CDR2 YNFKEQ. Trimming shortened V by 0 bases and J by 0 bases, and 15 bases separated the two germline ends. The length of the CDR3 is 17 residues. The CDR3 reads CASSQESRGASSYEQYF. CDR3 bases: TGTGCCAGCAGCCAAGAGTCGCGCGGTGCCAGCTCCTACGAGCAGTACTTC.

This chain links TRBV2 with TRBJ1-5, with a weak D call TRBD1 (6 bases). CDR1 is SNHLY and CDR2 is FYNNEI in the germline V gene. The CDR3 consists of 15 residues. V shed 4 bases and J shed 4 bases, with 14 bases lying between them. As DNA, the CDR3 is TGTGCCAGCAGTGCCAGGGGTGGGCTAAATCAGCCCCAGCATTTT. Translating gives CASSARGGLNQPQHF.

The chain combines TRBV19 with TRBJ2-2; D is uncertain. The germline V gene has CDR1 LNHDA and CDR2 SQIVND (reference sequence). Trimming stripped 6 bases from V and 1 base from J, with 6 bases between. CDR3 length equals 13 residues. The CDR3 spells CASRLMNTGELFF. For the CDR3, the DNA is TGTGCCAGTAGACTTATGAACACCGGGGAGCTGTTTTTT.

The chain recombines TRBV9 with TRBJ1-4; 10 nucleotides line up with TRBD1. The J segment lost 8 bases and the V segment lost 4 bases, leaving 5 bases of the junction unmatched. CDR3 length: 14 amino acids. CDR1 and CDR2 from the germline V gene are SGDLS and YYNGEE. The CDR3 bases are TGTGCCAGCAGCCTCCGGACAGGGGGGGAAAAACTGTTTTTT. Translation gives CASSLRTGGEKLFF.